This T cell receptor (beta chain) was sequenced in a study of cytomegalovirus exposure and HLA in healthy donors (dated by TCRdb to the late 2010s). For the wider study: The 500 to 800 repertoires of the first cohort and the roughly 110 validation repertoires were produced on the same platform, according to a later analysis. The study was designed to test whether signatures of past pathogen exposure could be identified by cataloging public T cell receptors. To predict cytomegalovirus infection status, the study combined high-throughput TCR immunosequencing, statistical association of individual TCRs with disease status, and machine learning. Besides the first cohort of some 670 subjects, a separate validation cohort made up of 90 to 150 different subjects was used. Results the study describes overall, beyond this receptor: The authors suggested that the approach could potentially be generalized to other disease states and immunological phenotypes. While some public TCRs were present in many individuals, most TCR sequences turned up only very rarely across donors. Subsequent analysis determined that TCRs grouped into clusters in the first cohort also showed a tendency toward co-occurrence across the 120 or so validation repertoires, and approximately 93% of cluster scores exceeded 0. All 120 or so repertoires were used to score co-occurrence in the validation cohort in a later analysis, because that analysis had no HLA typing for the cohort. A total of 164 TCR beta chains were listed by the study as associated with cytomegalovirus. A few of the identified cytomegalovirus-associated TCR beta chains were confirmed in vitro to be specific for cytomegalovirus antigens. The classifier was reported to diagnose cytomegalovirus status with high specificity and sensitivity in both the original and validation cohorts.

The library was generated by the immunoSEQ multiplex PCR assay. Per the authors' processing: To diagnose cytomegalovirus status from the catalog of TCR beta chain sequences, a statistical classification framework was built. TCRdb obtained this table from immuneACCESS and retained in-frame rearrangements with V and J assigned. These tables miss some clones; where compared with another copy, unresolved V genes account for less than half of the shortfall, and the remainder is unexplained. Clone size and V and J calls were adopted from that table, with D and trimming inferred from the DNA. Within this sample are roughly 120,000 clones, with around 92% of them counted one time only. 3% to 3.5% of the sample is held by the ten biggest clonotypes. This clone has only one observation. No cognate antigen has been identified for it. Base qualities were left out, and no much larger clone turns up one base away.

The CDR3 spans 17 residues, from the cysteine through the phenylalanine. Just CDR3 DNA is preserved here, 51 bases in frame from base 1. Based on the germline V gene, the CDR1 and CDR2 sequences are MGHRA and YSYEKL. Trimming costs V 3 bases and J 4 bases, and their ends lie 22 bases apart. The donors belonged to the validation cohort of about 120 subjects, which was separate from the approximately 660-subject first cohort. This clonotype originated in a man aged 25-40 years in good health and CMV-seronegative. The rearranged segments are TRBV4-1 and TRBJ2-7; a weak D assignment points to TRBD2 (5 bases agree). The sequenced material came from PBMCs. The nucleotide sequence is given as TGCGCCAGCAGCCAGGGGAGCAATACCTTAGGACCGTACGAGCAGTACTTC. This is translated as CASSQGSNTLGPYEQYF.